This is a list of T cell receptor beta chains from one sample in a study of shared clonotypes between healthy human individuals. Measured with immunoSEQ multiplex PCR; TCRdb has only the in-frame clones, and not every one. The repertoire consists of some 2.4 million clones, with approximately 93% occurring once and the leading ten covering approximately 0.36%. The sequenced sample consisted of naive CD4+ T cells from PBMCs. The receptors come from a man younger than 35 in good health. Some clones in this sample may be carry-over from other donors' samples. Both conserved end residues are part of each CDR3. The D gene is left open where the match is weak.

V gene: TRBV29-1; D gene: NA; CDR3 length: 13; J gene: TRBJ1-2; CDR3 protein: CSVEPTGWYGYTF; CDR3 DNA: TGCAGCGTTGAACCGACAGGATGGTATGGCTACACCTTC
V gene: TRBV5-1; D gene: NA; CDR3 length: 16; J gene: TRBJ2-3; CDR3 protein: CASSSALGHLTDTQYF; CDR3 DNA: TGCGCCAGCAGCTCCGCCCTGGGACACCTCACAGATACGCAGTATTTT
V gene: TRBV6-6; D gene: NA; CDR3 length: 13; J gene: TRBJ2-1; CDR3 protein: CASSTQRGNEQFF; CDR3 DNA: TGTGCCAGCAGTACCCAGAGGGGCAATGAGCAGTTCTTC
V gene: TRBV6-4; D gene: NA; CDR3 length: 15; J gene: TRBJ2-3; CDR3 protein: CASSSSSGSTDTQYF; CDR3 DNA: TGTGCCAGCAGTTCCTCTTCAGGGTCCACAGATACGCAGTATTTT
V gene: TRBV7-9; D gene: TRBD2; CDR3 length: 17; J gene: TRBJ2-2; CDR3 protein: CASSLVSSSGFPGELFF; CDR3 DNA: TGTGCCAGCAGCTTAGTGTCGTCTAGCGGGTTCCCCGGGGAGCTGTTTTTT
V gene: TRBV28; D gene: NA; CDR3 length: 17; J gene: TRBJ1-5; CDR3 protein: CASSSLRGQGGEKPQHF; CDR3 DNA: TGTGCCAGCAGTTCCCTTCGCGGCCAGGGAGGAGAAAAGCCCCAGCATTTT
V gene: TRBV5-8; D gene: TRBD1; CDR3 length: 16; J gene: TRBJ1-2; CDR3 protein: CASSNPPVGRGHGYTF; CDR3 DNA: TGTGCCAGCAGCAACCCCCCGGTTGGCAGGGGGCATGGCTACACCTTC
V gene: TRBV7-2; D gene: TRBD2; CDR3 length: 15; J gene: TRBJ2-7; CDR3 protein: CASSPLAGWAYEQYF; CDR3 DNA: TGTGCCAGCAGCCCCTTAGCGGGATGGGCCTACGAGCAGTACTTC
V gene: TRBV21-1; D gene: NA; CDR3 length: 15; J gene: TRBJ2-7; CDR3 protein: CASSKPDSQGDEQYF; CDR3 DNA: TGTGCCAGCAGCAAACCTGATTCTCAGGGGGACGAGCAGTACTTC
V gene: TRBV5-4; D gene: NA; CDR3 length: 13; J gene: TRBJ2-3; CDR3 protein: CASSLASTDTQYF; CDR3 DNA: TGTGCCAGCAGCTTGGCTAGCACAGATACGCAGTATTTT
V gene: TRBV5-1; D gene: NA; CDR3 length: 13; J gene: TRBJ1-2; CDR3 protein: CASSYITTYGYTF; CDR3 DNA: TGCGCCAGCAGTTACATTACTACCTATGGCTACACCTTC
V gene: TRBV19; D gene: NA; CDR3 length: 14; J gene: TRBJ2-7; CDR3 protein: CASSIEGISYEQYF; CDR3 DNA: TGTGCCAGTAGTATAGAGGGGATCTCCTACGAGCAGTACTTC
V gene: TRBV9; D gene: NA; CDR3 length: 15; J gene: TRBJ2-1; CDR3 protein: CASSVDGQGYNEQFF; CDR3 DNA: TGTGCCAGCAGCGTAGACGGTCAGGGATACAATGAGCAGTTCTTC
V gene: TRBV5-1; D gene: NA; CDR3 length: 14; J gene: TRBJ2-2; CDR3 protein: CASSEIEITGELFF; CDR3 DNA: TGCGCCAGCAGCGAAATTGAGATAACCGGGGAGCTGTTTTTT
V gene: TRBV29-1; D gene: TRBD1; CDR3 length: 15; J gene: TRBJ1-2; CDR3 protein: CSATKRDRVFGGYTF; CDR3 DNA: TGCAGCGCTACCAAAAGAGACAGGGTGTTTGGTGGCTACACCTTC
V gene: TRBV30; D gene: NA; CDR3 length: 12; J gene: TRBJ1-2; CDR3 protein: CAWSVTVYGYTF; CDR3 DNA: TGTGCCTGGAGTGTAACGGTCTATGGCTACACCTTC
V gene: TRBV29-1; D gene: NA; CDR3 length: 13; J gene: TRBJ2-7; CDR3 protein: CSVGGRVSYEQYF; CDR3 DNA: TGCAGCGTTGGGGGAAGGGTGTCCTACGAGCAGTACTTC
V gene: TRBV6-5; D gene: NA; CDR3 length: 14; J gene: TRBJ1-3; CDR3 protein: CASSASGDLNTIYF; CDR3 DNA: TGTGCCAGCAGTGCTTCCGGGGATTTAAACACCATATATTTT
V gene: TRBV27; D gene: TRBD2; CDR3 length: 14; J gene: TRBJ2-5; CDR3 protein: CASRLLAATGTQYF; CDR3 DNA: TGTGCCAGCCGACTACTAGCGGCAACTGGGACCCAGTACTTC
V gene: TRBV6-4; D gene: NA; CDR3 length: 15; J gene: TRBJ1-6; CDR3 protein: CASSDRGEGNSPLHF; CDR3 DNA: TGTGCCAGCAGTGACCGGGGGGAAGGTAATTCACCCCTCCACTTT
V gene: TRBV9; D gene: NA; CDR3 length: 15; J gene: TRBJ2-2; CDR3 protein: CASSVALANTGELFF; CDR3 DNA: TGTGCCAGCAGCGTAGCTCTAGCGAACACCGGGGAGCTGTTTTTT
V gene: TRBV5-4; D gene: TRBD1; CDR3 length: 17; J gene: TRBJ2-2; CDR3 protein: CASSLPTGGGHTGELFF; CDR3 DNA: TGTGCCAGCAGCTTACCGACAGGGGGCGGGCACACCGGGGAGCTGTTTTTT
V gene: TRBV9; D gene: NA; CDR3 length: 11; J gene: TRBJ1-2; CDR3 protein: CASSGGGGYTF; CDR3 DNA: TGTGCCAGCAGCGGAGGGGGTGGCTACACCTTC